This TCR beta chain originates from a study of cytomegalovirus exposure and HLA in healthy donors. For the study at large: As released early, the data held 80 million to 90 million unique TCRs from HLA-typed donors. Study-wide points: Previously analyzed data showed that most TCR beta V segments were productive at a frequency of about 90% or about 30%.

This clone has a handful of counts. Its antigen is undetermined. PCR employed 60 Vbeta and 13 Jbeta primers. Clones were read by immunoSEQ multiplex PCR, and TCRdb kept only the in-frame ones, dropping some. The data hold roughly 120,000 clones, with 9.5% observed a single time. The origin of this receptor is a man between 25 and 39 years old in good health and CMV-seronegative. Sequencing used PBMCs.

This CDR3 is CASSKWDRPEKEAFF. Written as DNA, the CDR3 is TGTGCCAGCAGCAAATGGGACAGACCCGAAAAAGAAGCTTTCTTT. The rearrangement uses TRBV5-4 and TRBJ1-1; 7 positions match TRBD1. This CDR3 has 15 residues. Trimming removed 4 bases from V and 8 bases from J; junction bases left unmatched: 14. Germline assignment: CDR1 SGHNT and CDR2 YYREEE (reference sequence).